The sequence of this TCR beta chain was determined in a study of T cell changes during pregnancy in multiple sclerosis. Sequencing was performed with immunoSEQ multiplex PCR; in TCRdb, only in-frame clones are kept and a portion is missing. The table records about 36,000 clones, 80% to 95% of them present only once. CDR1 and CDR2 from the germline V gene are MGHRA and YSYEKL. V lost 6 bases and J lost 5; bases outside the gene matches: 3. CDR3 size: 12 residues. The TCR was taken from a female donor in good health, enrolled as a control in a pregnancy study. Here the sequenced sample was CD4+ T cells from peripheral blood mononuclear cells, taken in the third trimester of pregnancy. This chain joins TRBV4-1 and TRBJ1-1, with 7 nucleotides matching TRBD1. CDR3 DNA sequence: TGCGCCAGCAGAGGGGGCTCTACTGAAGCTTTCTTT. Its translation: CASRGGSTEAFF.